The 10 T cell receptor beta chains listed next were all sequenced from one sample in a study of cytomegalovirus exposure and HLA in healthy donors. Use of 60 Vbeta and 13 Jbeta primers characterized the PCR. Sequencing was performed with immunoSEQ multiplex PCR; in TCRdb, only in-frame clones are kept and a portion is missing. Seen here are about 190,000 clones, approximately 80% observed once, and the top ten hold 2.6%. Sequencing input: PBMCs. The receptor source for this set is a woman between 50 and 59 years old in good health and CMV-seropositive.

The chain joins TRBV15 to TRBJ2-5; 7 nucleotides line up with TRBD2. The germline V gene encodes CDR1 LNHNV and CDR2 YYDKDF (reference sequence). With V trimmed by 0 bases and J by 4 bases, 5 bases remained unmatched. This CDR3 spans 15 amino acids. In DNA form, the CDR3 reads TGTGCCACCAGCAGAGAACCAGGGAGGGGAGAGACCCAGTACTTC. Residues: CATSREPGRGETQYF.

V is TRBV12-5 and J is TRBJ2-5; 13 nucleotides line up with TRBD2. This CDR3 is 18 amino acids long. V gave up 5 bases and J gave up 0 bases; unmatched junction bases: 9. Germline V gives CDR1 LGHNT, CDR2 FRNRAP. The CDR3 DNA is TGTGCTAGTGGTCCCGGGACTAGCGGGGCAGAGTACCAAGAGACCCAGTACTTC. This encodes CASGPGTSGAEYQETQYF.

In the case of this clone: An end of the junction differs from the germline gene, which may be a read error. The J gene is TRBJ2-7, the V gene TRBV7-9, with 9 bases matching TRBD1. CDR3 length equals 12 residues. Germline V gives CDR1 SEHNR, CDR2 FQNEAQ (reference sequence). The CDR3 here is CSSSPTDRGKYF. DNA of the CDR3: TGTTCCAGCAGCCCTACCGACAGGGGGAAGTACTTC.

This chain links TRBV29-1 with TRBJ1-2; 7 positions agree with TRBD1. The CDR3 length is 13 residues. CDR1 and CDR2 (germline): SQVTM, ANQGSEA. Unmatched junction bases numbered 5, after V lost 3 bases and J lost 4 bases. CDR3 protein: CSVDKGGRYGYTF. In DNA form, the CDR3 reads TGCAGCGTTGATAAAGGGGGCCGCTATGGCTACACCTTC. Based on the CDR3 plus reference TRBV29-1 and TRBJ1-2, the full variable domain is SAVISQKPSRDICQRGTSLTIQCQVDSQVTMMFWYRQQPGQSLTLIATANQGSEATYESGFVIDKFPISRPNLTFSTLTVSNMSPEDSSIYLCSVDKGGRYGYTFGSGTRLTVV.

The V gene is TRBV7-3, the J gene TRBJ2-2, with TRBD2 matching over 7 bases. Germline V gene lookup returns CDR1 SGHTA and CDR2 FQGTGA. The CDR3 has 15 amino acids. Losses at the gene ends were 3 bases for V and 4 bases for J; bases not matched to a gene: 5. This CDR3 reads CASSLTSYLTGELFF. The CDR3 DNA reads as TGTGCCAGCAGCTTGACTAGCTATCTCACCGGGGAGCTGTTTTTT.

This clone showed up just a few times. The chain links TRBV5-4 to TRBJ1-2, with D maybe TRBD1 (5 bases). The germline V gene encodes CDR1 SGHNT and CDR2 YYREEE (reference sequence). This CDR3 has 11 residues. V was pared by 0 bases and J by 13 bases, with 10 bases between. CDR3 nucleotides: TGTGCCAGCAGCTTGGAAGGGGCCGGCACCTTC. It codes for CASSLEGAGTF.

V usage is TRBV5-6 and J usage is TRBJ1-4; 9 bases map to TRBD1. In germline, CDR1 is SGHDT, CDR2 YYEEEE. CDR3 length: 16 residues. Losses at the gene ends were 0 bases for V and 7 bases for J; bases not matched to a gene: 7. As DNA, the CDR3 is TGTGCCAGCAGCTTGGCCGGGACAGGGAAGACTGAAAAACTGTTTTTT. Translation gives CASSLAGTGKTEKLFF.

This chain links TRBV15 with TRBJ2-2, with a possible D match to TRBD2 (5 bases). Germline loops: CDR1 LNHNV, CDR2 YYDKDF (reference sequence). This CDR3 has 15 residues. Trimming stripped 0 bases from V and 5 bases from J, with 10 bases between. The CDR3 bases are TGTGCCACCAGCAGAGATCGGGGTGATACCGGGGAGCTGTTTTTT. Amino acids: CATSRDRGDTGELFF.

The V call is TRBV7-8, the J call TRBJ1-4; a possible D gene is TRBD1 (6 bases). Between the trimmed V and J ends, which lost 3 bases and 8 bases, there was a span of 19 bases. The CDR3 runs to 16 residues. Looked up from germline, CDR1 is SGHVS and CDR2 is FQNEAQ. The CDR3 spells CASSLRIDRTGEKLFF. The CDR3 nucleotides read TGTGCCAGCAGCTTGAGGATAGACAGGACGGGGGAAAAACTGTTTTTT. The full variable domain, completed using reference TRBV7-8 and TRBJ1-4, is GAGVSQSPRYKVAKRGQDVALRCDPISGHVSLFWYQQALGQGPEFLTYFQNEAQLDKSGLPSDRFFAERPEGSVSTLKIQRTQQEDSAVYLCASSLRIDRTGEKLFFGSGTQLSVL.

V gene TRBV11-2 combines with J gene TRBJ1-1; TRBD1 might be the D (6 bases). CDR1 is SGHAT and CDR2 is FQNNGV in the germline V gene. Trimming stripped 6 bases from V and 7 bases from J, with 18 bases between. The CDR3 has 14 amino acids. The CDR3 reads CASSQSQGRSEAFF. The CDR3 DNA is TGTGCCAGCAGTCAATCCCAGGGGAGAAGTGAAGCTTTCTTT.